Shown below are 27 T cell receptor beta chains from a single sample sequenced in a study of T cell repertoires in cytomegalovirus infection. MiXCR, applied by TCRdb to the reads, yields one record per CDR3 protein. Of about 570,000 distinct CDR3 sequences in the sample, roughly 42% were seen once. The antigens these receptors bind are not known. This material consisted of cultured PBMCs, taken from culture after CMV antigen stimulation. The receptors come from a human donor in good health (CMV status not recorded). Some clones in this sample may be carry-over from other donors' samples.

This chain joins TRBV5-3 and TRBJ2-4; tentatively, D is TRBD1 (5 bases). TRBV5-3 is an open reading frame, and its role is uncertain. This CDR3 is 13 amino acids long. V lost 8 bases and J lost 7, with 16 bases in between. CDR3 DNA: TGTGCCAGCAGCGCAGGGATAGGGAACATTCAGTACTTC. It is translated as CASSAGIGNIQYF.

In its sample, this clonotype was seen many times. The rearrangement links TRBV7-2 to TRBJ2-7; D might be TRBD2 (6 bases). CDR1 is SGHTA, CDR2 FQGNSA, per germline. The V end was cut by 5 bases, the J end by 0 bases, with 14 bases between. The CDR3 contains 15 residues. The CDR3 is CASSLSGQASYEQYF. The CDR3 DNA is TGTGCCAGCAGCCTAAGCGGGCAAGCCTCCTACGAGCAGTACTTC.

The rearrangement links TRBV6-1 to TRBJ2-3; D gene ambiguous. The CDR3 runs 14 residues. V lost 2 bases and J 1 base, leaving 7 bases between the germline ends. Per germline, CDR1 MNHNS and CDR2 SASEGT. The CDR3 reads CASSEWLGTDTQYF. CDR3 DNA sequence: TGTGCCAGCAGTGAATGGCTCGGCACAGATACGCAGTATTTT.

In its sample, this clonotype was seen a few times. The V and J genes are TRBV7-2 and TRBJ2-7; D gene ambiguous. The germline gives CDR1 SGHTA, CDR2 FQGNSA. The V end was cut by 1 base, the J end by 0 bases, with 10 bases between. There are 15 residues in the CDR3. CDR3 DNA: TGTGCCAGCAGCTTAGGACACCGAAACTCCTACGAGCAGTACTTC. This translates into CASSLGHRNSYEQYF.

This clonotype was seen a few times. V usage is TRBV7-2 and J usage is TRBJ2-7, with TRBD2 matching over 9 bases. Trimming cost V 5 bases and J 7 bases; bases outside gene matches: 9. The germline CDR1 and CDR2 sequences are SGHTA and FQGNSA. This CDR3 is built from 14 residues. The CDR3 region is CASSKPSGGQEQYF. CDR3 nucleotides: TGTGCCAGCAGCAAACCCAGCGGGGGGCAAGAGCAGTACTTC. The whole variable domain, filled in from reference TRBV7-2 and TRBJ2-7, reads GAGVSQSPSNKVTEKGKDVELRCDPISGHTALYWYRQSLGQGLEFLIYFQGNSAPDKSGLPSDRFSAERTGGSVSTLTIQRTQQEDSAVYLCASSKPSGGQEQYFGPGTRLTVT.

V usage is TRBV9 and J usage is TRBJ2-5; 7 positions match TRBD2. J was trimmed by 7 bases and V by 3 bases; bases with no gene match: 3. The germline V gene encodes CDR1 SGDLS and CDR2 YYNGEE. The CDR3 has 12 residues. The CDR3 region has the DNA TGTGCCAGCAGCGGCGGGAGAGGGACCCAGTACTTC. It yields the protein CASSGGRGTQYF.

The chain couples TRBV5-1 to TRBJ2-6; D is unclear. Per germline, CDR1 SGHRS and CDR2 YFSETQ. This CDR3 is built from 14 residues. Trimming removed 0 bases from V and 2 bases from J, with 3 bases in between. In DNA, the CDR3 is TGCGCCAGCAGCTTGGAAGCTGGGGCCAACGTCCTGACTTTC. This codes for CASSLEAGANVLTF.

This clonotype was picked up a small number of times. Written as DNA, the CDR3 is TGTGCCAGCAGCGATGGGAGGATGTCGACCCTCTACGAGCAGTACTTC. Amino acid sequence: CASSDGRMSTLYEQYF. The V call is TRBV7-8, the J call TRBJ2-7; possible D gene TRBD2, 6 bases. Germline V gene lookup returns CDR1 SGHVS and CDR2 FQNEAQ. The V and J ends lost 5 bases and 3 bases respectively, with 20 bases between them. The CDR3 has 16 residues.

The chain joins TRBV15 to TRBJ2-7; 10 nucleotides match TRBD1. The CDR3 sequence is 15 residues long. The junction had 12 bases not matched to a gene; V was cut back by 6 bases and J by 7 bases. Germline lookup yields CDR1 LNHNV and CDR2 YYDKDF (reference sequence). CDR3 sequence reads: CATSYPGQGLREQYF. The CDR3, as DNA: TGTGCCACCAGTTACCCGGGACAGGGGCTAAGGGAGCAGTACTTC.

The chain carries TRBV10-3 and TRBJ1-1; D gene unclear. This CDR3 has 11 residues. Germline CDR1 reads ENHRY; CDR2 reads SYGVKD. V gave up 8 bases and J gave up 10 bases, with 14 bases separating them. The CDR3, as DNA: TGTGCCATCCTCCAGGACCAAAGAGCTTTCTTT. It yields the protein CAILQDQRAFF.

This clonotype was seen at least ten times. The chain links TRBV7-2 to TRBJ2-3; D may be TRBD1 or TRBD2 (5 bases each). Trimming stripped 4 bases from V and 3 bases from J, with 8 bases between. Germline assignment: CDR1 SGHTA and CDR2 FQGNSA. The CDR3 extends over 13 amino acids. CDR3 sequence (DNA): TGTGCCAGCAGCTCGTGGGGGACAGATACGCAGTATTTT. Protein sequence: CASSSWGTDTQYF.

This clonotype was counted many times. V is TRBV7-2 and J is TRBJ2-7, with D perhaps given as TRBD1 or TRBD2 (5 bases each). Germline CDR1 and CDR2: SGHTA and FQGNSA. The ends were cut back, 1 base at V and 0 bases at J, with 13 bases in the middle. CDR3 length: 16 residues. For the CDR3, the DNA is TGTGCCAGCAGCTTAGTCGGGACCCAGATCTCCTACGAGCAGTACTTC. It is translated as CASSLVGTQISYEQYF.

This clonotype has just a few counts. This chain connects TRBV7-9 to TRBJ1-2; D is undetermined. Deletions cut 5 bases from V and 10 bases from J, with 14 bases between. CDR1 and CDR2 (germline): SEHNR, FQNEAQ (reference sequence). The CDR3 has 12 amino acids. The CDR3 DNA follows: TGTGCCAGCAGCCCGGAAGCAGGCCCCTACACCTTC. Amino acids: CASSPEAGPYTF.

This clonotype occurred a few times. The chain joins TRBV12-3 or TRBV12-4 to TRBJ2-2, with 7 bases matching TRBD2. The junction had 7 bases not matched to a gene; V was cut back by 6 bases and J by 6 bases. The CDR3 sequence is 14 residues long. The CDR3 coding sequence is TGTGCCAGCAGATTAAGCGGGGCCGCCGGGGAGCTGTTTTTT. Amino acids: CASRLSGAAGELFF.

The chain uses TRBV4-2 and TRBJ2-2, with D maybe TRBD2 (7 bases). Germline lookup yields CDR1 LGHNA and CDR2 YNFKEQ. CDR3 length: 15 amino acids. V was shortened by 8 bases and J by 0 bases, with 13 bases between the two germline ends. CDR3 protein: CASGRGPPNTGELFF. In DNA, the CDR3 is TGTGCCAGCGGGCGGGGGCCTCCGAACACCGGGGAGCTGTTTTTT.

The J gene is TRBJ2-7, the V gene TRBV11-1, with TRBD1 matching over 12 bases. The V segment lost 4 bases and the J segment 0 bases; nucleotides outside the gene matches: 7. The V gene's germline CDR1 is SGHAT and CDR2 FQDESV (reference sequence). CDR3 size: 17 residues. CDR3 sequence: CASSSGTGGVFSYEQYF. The CDR3 DNA sequence: TGTGCCAGCAGCTCCGGGACAGGGGGCGTTTTCTCCTACGAGCAGTACTTC.

The chain recombines TRBV6-5 with TRBJ1-1, with unresolved D. V was cut by 6 bases and J by 8 bases, with 10 bases left in between. CDR1 is MNHEY and CDR2 is SVGAGI in the germline V gene. This CDR3 region has 11 residues. For the CDR3, the DNA is TGTGCCAGCAGCTCTGCGTTGGAAGCTTTCTTT. Encoded protein: CASSSALEAFF.

There are many counts of this clonotype. The chain combines TRBV7-2 with TRBJ2-5; TRBD2 aligns across 9 bases. CDR3 length equals 15 residues. V dropped 4 bases and J dropped 2; count of bases not matched to a gene: 5. Germline V gene data show CDR1 as SGHTA and CDR2 as FQGNSA. In DNA, the CDR3 is TGTGCCAGCAGCTGGACTAGCGCCATGCAAGAGACCCAGTACTTC. Translation: CASSWTSAMQETQYF.

V gene TRBV7-2 combines with J gene TRBJ2-7, with 7 bases lining up with TRBD2. V trimming: 5 bases; J trimming: 2 bases; junction bases outside the gene matches: 6. The CDR3 runs 14 residues. Germline V gene sequence: CDR1 SGHTA, CDR2 FQGNSA. The CDR3 loop reads CASSGAGYPYEQYF. Written as DNA, the CDR3 is TGTGCCAGCAGCGGAGCGGGGTACCCCTACGAGCAGTACTTC.

The J gene is TRBJ2-5, the V gene TRBV4-3; tentative D call: TRBD1 (6 bases). The CDR3 has 15 amino acids. Trimming removed 1 base from V and 4 bases from J, with 13 bases in between. CDR1 and CDR2 (germline): LGHNA, YSLEER. The CDR3 bases are TGCGCCAGCAGCCAAGGTTTGGGGGCCCCAGAGACCCAGTACTTC. Its protein product is CASSQGLGAPETQYF.

The chain carries TRBV15 and TRBJ1-5, with D perhaps matching TRBD1 (6 bases). Germline assignment: CDR1 LNHNV and CDR2 YYDKDF (reference sequence). This CDR3 region has 13 residues. V was pared by 5 bases and J by 6 bases, with 11 bases between. The CDR3, as DNA: TGTGCCACCAGCCCGACAGGCGGTCAGCCCCAGCATTTT. This sequence encodes CATSPTGGQPQHF.

CDR3 region: CASSQGIANEQFF. The CDR3 region has the DNA TGCGCCAGCAGCCAAGGGATCGCGAATGAGCAGTTCTTC. V and J are TRBV4-1 and TRBJ2-1; D is unresolved. The germline V gene has CDR1 MGHRA and CDR2 YSYEKL. CDR3 length equals 13 residues. V lost 1 base, J lost 7 bases, and 8 bases lay in between.

V and J are TRBV2 and TRBJ2-3; 13 positions agree with TRBD2. V shed 6 bases and J 4 bases; nucleotides not matched to a gene: 7. In germline, CDR1 is SNHLY, CDR2 FYNNEI. There are 16 residues in the CDR3. DNA of the CDR3: TGTGCCAGCAGCCGACTAGCGGGGGGTTTGTCAGATACGCAGTATTTT. Amino acids: CASSRLAGGLSDTQYF.

The chain recombines TRBV7-2 with TRBJ2-7; no definite D call. The CDR3 contains 17 residues. The germline gives CDR1 SGHTA, CDR2 FQGNSA. Trimming took off 6 bases at V and 0 bases at J, with 21 bases between the two ends. CDR3 in amino acids: CASSSFVDGMSSYEQYF. CDR3 in DNA: TGTGCCAGCAGTTCCTTTGTCGACGGTATGAGCTCCTACGAGCAGTACTTC.

This clonotype was seen a handful of times. The rearrangement joins TRBV5-1 to TRBJ1-1; a weak D match, TRBD1 (5 bases). Germline V lookup: CDR1 SGHRS, CDR2 YFSETQ. This CDR3 has 15 amino acids. Trimming took 0 bases from V and 2 from J, leaving 11 bases between them. As DNA, the CDR3 is TGCGCCAGCAGCTTGGAAGCAGGGAGAAACACTGAAGCTTTCTTT. It specifies CASSLEAGRNTEAFF.

The V call is TRBV24-1, the J call TRBJ2-3, with 8 nucleotides matching TRBD1. This CDR3 comprises 13 residues. J gave up 0 bases and V 9 bases, and 1 base lay outside the gene matches. The germline V gene has CDR1 KGHDR and CDR2 SFDVKD. The DNA of the CDR3 is TGTGCCACCGGACAGGGCAGCACAGATACGCAGTATTTT. Its protein product is CATGQGSTDTQYF.

The genes are TRBV6-6 and TRBJ1-1; TRBD1 matches at 9 bases. Germline V gene data show CDR1 as MNHNY and CDR2 as SVGAGI (reference sequence). After removal of 2 bases from V and 4 bases from J, the junction contained 14 bases not matched to a gene. The CDR3 totals 18 residues. In DNA, the CDR3 is TGTGCCAGCAGTTACCAGGGACAGGGTTTAAGGTTGGTCACTGAAGCTTTCTTT. Protein product: CASSYQGQGLRLVTEAFF.